Shown below are 21 T cell receptor beta chains from a single sample sequenced in a study of T cell repertoires and HLA-DP antigens (dated by TCRdb to the late 2010s). Receptor libraries were prepared by the immunoSEQ multiplex PCR assay. The clones in this table, taken by TCRdb from immuneACCESS, are in-frame only. Not every clone is retained; where verified, under half of the shortfall comes from an unresolved V gene, and the cause of the rest is unknown. The sample table records about 89,000 clones; approximately 86% of these occur just once. About 1.8% of the sample is taken by the ten largest. These receptors lack a known antigen. Sequenced sample: CD4+ T cells from PBMCs. The receptors were sampled from a man aged 45 to 65 in good health and CMV-seronegative.

The chain has TRBV4-3 and TRBJ1-2, with a tentative D call TRBD1 (5 bases). The CDR3 spans 16 residues. From germline, CDR1 is LGHNA and CDR2 YSLEER. V lost 2 bases, J lost 2 bases, and 15 bases lay in between. The CDR3 DNA reads TGCGCCAGCAGCCAAAGTGGGGGGATAACCAACTATGGCTACACCTTC. Translation gives CASSQSGGITNYGYTF.

The genes are TRBV30 and TRBJ1-5; no definite D call. CDR1 is GTSNPN, CDR2 SVGIG, per germline (reference sequence). Trimming took off 4 bases at V and 5 bases at J, with 12 bases between the two ends. The CDR3 extends over 13 amino acids. CDR3 amino acids: CAWTISEDQPQHF. The CDR3 DNA reads as TGTGCCTGGACTATCTCGGAGGATCAGCCCCAGCATTTT.

This clone was counted once. For the CDR3, the DNA is TGTGCCAGCAGTTACAAGGGGGTAGGCTACACCTTC. Residues: CASSYKGVGYTF. This chain links TRBV6-5 with TRBJ1-2; a weak D match, TRBD1 (6 bases). Germline V CDR1 and CDR2: MNHEY, SVGAGI. CDR3 size: 12 residues. Trimming shortened V by 2 bases and J by 8 bases, and 9 bases separated the two germline ends.

CDR3 in DNA: TGTGCCAGCAGTGACAGAGCGGGACACCCGACGGATGGCTACACCTTC. This encodes CASSDRAGHPTDGYTF. V and J are TRBV6-4 and TRBJ1-2; weak D call: TRBD1 (6 bases). CDR3 size: 16 residues. V lost 2 bases and J lost 6, with 19 bases in between. Germline assignment: CDR1 MRHNA and CDR2 SNTAGT.

This chain uses TRBV18 with TRBJ2-5; 7 bases are a match to TRBD1. V was pared by 6 bases and J by 4 bases, with 8 bases of the junction left unmatched. The CDR3 covers 14 residues. CDR1 KGHSH and CDR2 LQKENI come from the germline V gene. CDR3 sequence: CASSPPGQRETQYF. The CDR3, as DNA: TGTGCCAGCTCCCCTCCGGGACAGAGAGAGACCCAGTACTTC. Full variable domain (rest looked up from reference TRBV18 and TRBJ2-5): NAGVMQNPRHLVRRRGQEARLRCSPMKGHSHVYWYRQLPEEGLKFMVYLQKENIIDESGMPKERFSAEFPKEGPSILRIQQVVRGDSAAYFCASSPPGQRETQYFGPGTRLLVL.

This clone was recorded only once. This chain links TRBV15 with TRBJ2-7; D not certain. V was clipped by 2 bases and J by 4 bases, with 9 bases between them. CDR3 length: 13 residues. The germline V gene encodes CDR1 LNHNV and CDR2 YYDKDF (reference sequence). Written as DNA, the CDR3 is TGTGCCACCAGCAGACCAGGACCATACGAGCAGTACTTC. Translation gives CATSRPGPYEQYF.

The CDR3 nucleotides are TGTGCCAGTAGTATAGATGGGGCGGGAGGGGTGGAGACCCAGTACTTC. Protein product: CASSIDGAGGVETQYF. V gene TRBV19 combines with J gene TRBJ2-5, with 9 bases aligning to TRBD2. This CDR3 has 16 residues. Germline CDR1 LNHDA, CDR2 SQIVND (reference sequence). V shed 0 bases and J 5 bases; nucleotides not matched to a gene: 7.

This rearrangement joins TRBV7-9 to TRBJ2-7; 8 bases match TRBD1. Unmatched junction bases numbered 3, after V lost 3 bases and J lost 5 bases. The length of the CDR3 is 13 residues. Per the germline V gene, CDR1 is SEHNR and CDR2 is FQNEAQ (reference sequence). CDR3 residues: CASSLAGGNEQYF. CDR3 sequence (DNA): TGTGCCAGCAGCTTGGCAGGGGGCAACGAGCAGTACTTC.

This clone appeared once. This sequence joins TRBV30 and TRBJ2-3, with 7 bases lining up with TRBD1. There are 13 residues in the CDR3. Trimming cost V 2 bases and J 7 bases; bases outside gene matches: 6. Germline assignment: CDR1 GTSNPN and CDR2 SVGIG (reference sequence). The CDR3: CAWSLKQGNTQYF. CDR3 sequence (DNA): TGTGCCTGGAGTTTAAAACAGGGGAATACGCAGTATTTT.

The chain uses TRBV7-3 and TRBJ1-2; 8 bases fit TRBD1. The CDR3 runs to 16 residues. Per germline, CDR1 SGHTA and CDR2 FQGTGA. The V and J ends lost 1 base and 3 bases, in that order; junction bases with no gene match: 7. CDR3 loop: CASSLRGRGLDYGYTF. The CDR3 DNA reads as TGTGCCAGCAGCTTAAGGGGCAGGGGGCTTGACTATGGCTACACCTTC.

This chain uses TRBV2 with TRBJ1-5; D gene ambiguous. The CDR3 is made up of 13 amino acids. Deletions cut 4 bases from V and 4 bases from J, with 8 bases between. Germline-derived CDR1 and CDR2 are SNHLY and FYNNEI. The CDR3 DNA reads TGTGCCAGCAGTGGGACCGAAAATCAGCCCCAGCATTTT. Residues: CASSGTENQPQHF.

J is TRBJ1-2 and V is TRBV7-8; 7 bases line up with TRBD1. With 2 bases clipped from V and 5 bases from J, the junction kept 5 bases outside the gene matches. Germline-derived CDR1 and CDR2 are SGHVS and FQNEAQ. This CDR3 contains 14 residues. CDR3: CASSLRDRGYGYTF. In nucleotides, the CDR3 is TGTGCCAGCAGCTTAAGGGACAGAGGATATGGCTACACCTTC.

The rearrangement links TRBV7-2 to TRBJ2-7, with 7 bases that match TRBD1. With V trimmed by 5 bases and J by 0 bases, 7 bases remained unmatched. CDR3 length equals 15 residues. Germline assignment: CDR1 SGHTA and CDR2 FQGNSA. The CDR3 loop reads CASSKNRGNSYEQYF. As DNA, the CDR3 is TGTGCCAGCAGCAAAAACAGGGGAAACTCCTACGAGCAGTACTTC.

CDR3 amino acids: CASSLVGARDTEAFF. DNA for the CDR3: TGTGCCAGCAGCTTGGTGGGGGCTCGGGACACTGAAGCTTTCTTT. This rearrangement joins TRBV5-4 to TRBJ1-1; D might be TRBD1 (6 bases). Germline values: CDR1 SGHNT, CDR2 YYREEE (reference sequence). The V end lost 0 bases, the J end lost 3 bases, and 12 bases lay between the germline ends. This CDR3 comprises 15 residues.

V and J are TRBV5-1 and TRBJ2-3, with TRBD1 identical over 7 bases. From germline, CDR1 is SGHRS and CDR2 YFSETQ. V trimming: 4 bases; J trimming: 6 bases; junction bases outside the gene matches: 5. The CDR3 contains 13 residues. As DNA, the CDR3 is TGCGCCAGCAGCGGGGACAGCTCGGATACGCAGTATTTT. It specifies CASSGDSSDTQYF.

The V and J genes are TRBV29-1 and TRBJ2-1; D is perhaps TRBD1 (6 bases). Trimming removed 0 bases from V and 10 bases from J, with 13 bases in between. The length of the CDR3 is 13 residues. The germline CDR1 and CDR2 sequences are SQVTM and ANQGSEA. The chain's CDR3 is CSVEEQTGLEQFF. The CDR3 nucleotides read TGCAGCGTTGAAGAGCAGACAGGCCTAGAGCAGTTCTTC.

V and J are TRBV5-1 and TRBJ2-3; 11 bases align to TRBD2. V shed 5 bases and J 1 base; nucleotides not matched to a gene: 3. CDR1 and CDR2 from the germline V gene are SGHRS and YFSETQ. There are 15 residues in the CDR3. The CDR3: CASSSGGAGTDTQYF. The CDR3, as DNA: TGCGCCAGCAGTAGCGGGGGGGCCGGCACAGATACGCAGTATTTT.

J is TRBJ1-2 and V is TRBV28, with D uncertain. Germline CDR1 MDHEN, CDR2 SYDVKM. The CDR3 totals 14 residues. V lost 5 bases and J lost 4, with 14 bases in between. The CDR3 nucleotides are TGTGCCAGCAGTCTCATTAGGGTGGGCTATGGCTACACCTTC. Its protein product is CASSLIRVGYGYTF.

This clone was counted a single time. The chain has TRBV27 and TRBJ1-4; D call uncertain. Trimming removed 8 bases from V and 0 bases from J, with 10 bases in between. CDR3 length equals 14 residues. Germline V gene data show CDR1 as MNHEY and CDR2 as SMNVEV (reference sequence). CDR3 sequence: CASGRDSTNEKLFF. In nucleotides, the CDR3 is TGTGCCAGCGGACGGGATTCAACTAATGAAAAACTGTTTTTT.

This clone was counted only a few times. The sample contains more than one DNA sequence encoding this CDR3. The V call is TRBV28, the J call TRBJ1-6, with a tentative D call TRBD1 (5 bases). V was pared by 6 bases and J by 0 bases, with 9 bases between. The CDR3 totals 15 residues. Germline assignment: CDR1 MDHEN and CDR2 SYDVKM. The CDR3 here is CASSLGGSYNSPLHF. DNA of the CDR3: TGTGCCAGCAGCTTGGGGGGCTCCTATAATTCACCCCTCCACTTT.

The chain links TRBV2 to TRBJ1-1; D gene ambiguous. The CDR3 consists of 14 residues. CDR1 is SNHLY, CDR2 FYNNEI, per germline. V gave up 5 bases and J gave up 0 bases, with 10 bases separating them. CDR3 DNA sequence: TGTGCCAGCAGTATACAACTAATGAACACTGAAGCTTTCTTT. This codes for CASSIQLMNTEAFF.